The 23 T cell receptor beta chains reported below all come from one sample, sequenced in a study of OX40 agonist ivuxolimab in advanced cancers. Generated by immunoSEQ multiplex PCR, the TCRdb table keeps only in-frame clones and is missing some. In the table there are 80,000 to 95,000 clones, approximately 90% of which are singletons. The sample here was CD4+ or CD8+ T cells sorted from blood, taken in a trial of the OX40 agonist ivuxolimab. The source is an adult with an advanced solid tumor such as melanoma, head and neck, liver or kidney cancer.

This clone was seen just once. The chain links TRBV11-2 to TRBJ2-1, with TRBD1 matching over 9 bases. V lost 4 bases and J lost 3; bases outside the gene matches: 4. The CDR3 totals 15 residues. Germline loops: CDR1 SGHAT, CDR2 FQNNGV. In DNA, the CDR3 is TGTGCCAGCAGCTACCGGGACAGGGACTACAATGAGCAGTTCTTC. Protein: CASSYRDRDYNEQFF. Based on the CDR3 plus reference TRBV11-2 and TRBJ2-1, the full variable domain is EAGVAQSPRYKIIEKRQSVAFWCNPISGHATLYWYQQILGQGPKLLIQFQNNGVVDDSQLPKDRFSAERLKGVDSTLKIQPAKLEDSAVYLCASSYRDRDYNEQFFGPGTRLTVL.

This clone was seen only once. This chain connects TRBV5-4 to TRBJ2-1; TRBD2 matches at 10 bases. J gave up 7 bases and V 0 bases, and 4 bases lay outside the gene matches. This CDR3 comprises 15 residues. CDR1 is SGHNT, CDR2 YYREEE, per germline (reference sequence). The CDR3 loop is CASSLGLAGLNEQFF. The CDR3 DNA follows: TGTGCCAGCAGCTTGGGACTAGCGGGCCTTAATGAGCAGTTCTTC.

The chain recombines TRBV7-6 with TRBJ2-3, with 7 bases that match TRBD1. Germline CDR1 and CDR2: SGHVS and FNYEAQ. This CDR3 has 15 amino acids. V was pared by 5 bases and J by 0 bases, with 5 bases of the junction left unmatched. The CDR3: CASSTRDSSTDTQYF. The CDR3 region has the DNA TGTGCCAGCAGCACCAGGGACAGTAGCACAGATACGCAGTATTTT.

V gene TRBV5-1 combines with J gene TRBJ2-7; TRBD1 agrees at 9 bases. CDR1 SGHRS and CDR2 YFSETQ come from the germline V gene. The CDR3 length is 15 residues. The trim removed 4 bases at V and 2 bases at J, leaving 7 bases unmatched. The chain's CDR3 is CASSALTGGPYEQYF. CDR3 coding DNA: TGCGCCAGCAGCGCGTTAACAGGGGGCCCCTACGAGCAGTACTTC.

The V gene is TRBV4-2, the J gene TRBJ2-3; D remains ambiguous. V was clipped by 0 bases and J by 0 bases, with 7 bases between them. CDR3 length: 15 amino acids. The germline V gene encodes CDR1 LGHNA and CDR2 YNFKEQ. The CDR3 nucleotides are TGTGCCAGCAGCCAAGAGTGGCGGAGCACAGATACGCAGTATTTT. Residues: CASSQEWRSTDTQYF.

The chain employs TRBV7-2 and TRBJ1-1; no definite D call. The germline V gene encodes CDR1 SGHTA and CDR2 FQGNSA. The CDR3 extends over 11 amino acids. Trimming took off 4 bases at V and 3 bases at J, with 3 bases between the two ends. CDR3 nucleotide sequence: TGTGCCAGCAGCTCTTACACTGAAGCTTTCTTT. It codes for CASSSYTEAFF.

The chain links TRBV5-4 to TRBJ2-3, with D possibly TRBD2 on 5 matching bases. Germline CDR1 and CDR2: SGHNT and YYREEE (reference sequence). CDR3 length: 14 residues. V was shortened by 5 bases and J by 3 bases, with 13 bases between the two germline ends. In DNA, the CDR3 is TGTGCCAGCAGTTTACCCGGGGTTACAGATACGCAGTATTTT. Its translation is CASSLPGVTDTQYF.

The V call is TRBV5-1, the J call TRBJ2-7; 8 bases are a match to TRBD2. CDR3 length: 15 amino acids. V gave up 4 bases and J gave up 2 bases; unmatched junction bases: 8. CDR1 and CDR2 from the germline V gene are SGHRS and YFSETQ. The CDR3, as DNA: TGCGCCAGCAGCCAAGTAGCGGGGACGGCCTACGAGCAGTACTTC. It yields the protein CASSQVAGTAYEQYF.

This chain connects TRBV5-1 to TRBJ2-3; D unclear. This CDR3 comprises 15 residues. Looked up from germline, CDR1 is SGHRS and CDR2 is YFSETQ. The V and J ends lost 0 bases and 2 bases respectively, with 10 bases between them. CDR3 coding DNA: TGCGCCAGCAGCTTGGTAGAGGCTTCCACAGATACGCAGTATTTT. Translated, it gives CASSLVEASTDTQYF.

This clone was detected a few times. V is TRBV30 and J is TRBJ1-3, with D unresolved. The germline V gene encodes CDR1 GTSNPN and CDR2 SVGIG (reference sequence). Trimming pared 0 bases from V and 4 bases from J, leaving 10 bases between. CDR3 size: 14 residues. The CDR3 DNA follows: TGTGCCTGGAGTGTACCGGGATCGGGAAACACCATATATTTT. Residues: CAWSVPGSGNTIYF.

The chain is built from TRBV7-2 and TRBJ1-1, with a tentative D call TRBD1 (5 bases). The germline V and J ends were trimmed by 3 bases and 5 bases, with 13 bases remaining between them. Per germline, CDR1 SGHTA and CDR2 FQGNSA. This CDR3 has 14 residues. CDR3 in amino acids: CASSFVEGTTEAFF. The CDR3 bases are TGTGCCAGCAGCTTCGTCGAGGGGACGACTGAAGCTTTCTTT.

V usage is TRBV30 and J usage is TRBJ1-1; no clear D. The germline V and J ends were trimmed by 1 base and 0 bases, with 3 bases remaining between them. Germline loops: CDR1 GTSNPN, CDR2 SVGIG (reference sequence). The CDR3 has 12 residues. The CDR3 reads CAWSDLNTEAFF. The CDR3 nucleotides read TGTGCCTGGAGTGACCTGAACACTGAAGCTTTCTTT. The whole variable domain, filled in from reference TRBV30 and TRBJ1-1, reads SQTIHQWPATLVQPVGSPLSLECTVEGTSNPNLYWYRQAAGRGLQLLFYSVGIGQISSEVPQNLSASRPQDRQFILSSKKLLLSDSGFYLCAWSDLNTEAFFGQGTRLTVV.

This clone appeared a single time. J is TRBJ2-2 and V is TRBV30, with no clear D. V lost 0 bases, J lost 7 bases, and 3 bases lay in between. Germline V gene sequence: CDR1 GTSNPN, CDR2 SVGIG (reference sequence). The CDR3 runs 11 residues. This CDR3 reads CAWSVGGELFF. The CDR3 DNA sequence: TGTGCCTGGAGTGTAGGCGGGGAGCTGTTTTTT.

This clone was counted only a few times. The chain recombines TRBV28 with TRBJ1-5; D gene unclear. The CDR3 sequence is 13 residues long. CDR1 and CDR2 (germline): MDHEN, SYDVKM. V dropped 7 bases and J dropped 0 bases, with 7 bases sitting between them. This CDR3 reads CASTEYSNQPQHF. Written as DNA, the CDR3 is TGTGCCAGCACTGAATATAGCAATCAGCCCCAGCATTTT.

The J gene is TRBJ2-7, the V gene TRBV11-2; D gene unclear. The CDR3 extends over 13 amino acids. V dropped 1 base and J dropped 3 bases, with 7 bases sitting between them. CDR1 and CDR2 (germline): SGHAT, FQNNGV. The CDR3 sequence: CASSLGQFYEQYF. For the CDR3, the DNA is TGTGCCAGCAGCTTAGGGCAGTTCTACGAGCAGTACTTC.

V gene TRBV6-4 combines with J gene TRBJ2-7; TRBD1 matches 8 bases. The CDR3 runs to 13 residues. V gave up 6 bases and J gave up 5 bases; unmatched junction bases: 6. Germline CDR1 MRHNA, CDR2 SNTAGT. This CDR3 is CASSPRGPDEQYF. The CDR3, as DNA: TGTGCCAGCAGCCCCAGGGGGCCTGACGAGCAGTACTTC.

This clone has more than one count but fewer than ten. The chain combines TRBV4-2 with TRBJ2-5, with D possibly matching TRBD1 (7 bases). Per germline, CDR1 LGHNA and CDR2 YNFKEQ. V was clipped by 0 bases and J by 0 bases, with 17 bases between them. The CDR3 covers 18 residues. DNA of the CDR3: TGTGCCAGCAGCCAAGAATTCCAGGGGGGCAATAACCAAGAGACCCAGTACTTC. This encodes CASSQEFQGGNNQETQYF.

This rearrangement joins TRBV2 to TRBJ2-2; 13 bases line up with TRBD2. The CDR3 has 15 residues. Trimming cost V 6 bases and J 6 bases; bases outside gene matches: 4. Germline V gives CDR1 SNHLY, CDR2 FYNNEI. The CDR3 reads CASSRTSGSAGELFF. The CDR3 DNA reads as TGTGCCAGCAGCCGGACTAGCGGGAGCGCCGGGGAGCTGTTTTTT.

The chain combines TRBV21-1 with TRBJ2-7; the tabulated D call, TRBD1, remains unverified against the DNA. TRBV21-1 is a pseudogene segment. The CDR3 loop spans 12 amino acids. The CDR3 region is CASWDSPYEQYF. CDR3 coding DNA: TGTGCCAGCTGGGACAGCCCCTACGAGCAGTACTTC.

This chain links TRBV6-1 with TRBJ2-1; TRBD2 is a possible D gene (5 bases). The CDR3 sequence is 15 residues long. V gave up 5 bases and J gave up 6 bases, with 17 bases separating them. The germline gives CDR1 MNHNS, CDR2 SASEGT. CDR3 in amino acids: CASSPWEIEGNEQFF. The CDR3 DNA reads TGTGCCAGCAGTCCTTGGGAGATTGAGGGCAATGAGCAGTTCTTC.

This clone was counted only a few times. The rearrangement joins TRBV28 to TRBJ2-5; 14 bases are a match to TRBD2. The CDR3 length is 19 residues. V was clipped by 4 bases and J by 3 bases; unmatched bases: 13. The V gene's germline CDR1 is MDHEN and CDR2 SYDVKM. This CDR3 is CASSWAPGTSGRIKETQYF. CDR3 DNA sequence: TGTGCCAGCAGTTGGGCGCCCGGGACTAGCGGGAGAATAAAAGAGACCCAGTACTTC.

The chain links TRBV5-6 to TRBJ1-1, with D possibly TRBD1 on 6 matching bases. CDR3 length: 14 amino acids. Germline lookup yields CDR1 SGHDT and CDR2 YYEEEE. V was trimmed by 0 bases and J by 7 bases, leaving 13 bases between them. The CDR3 region is CASSLGMGAVEAFF. CDR3 in DNA: TGTGCCAGCAGCTTGGGTATGGGGGCGGTTGAAGCTTTCTTT.

The chain is built from TRBV18 and TRBJ1-4; D may be TRBD1 (6 bases). This CDR3 spans 17 amino acids. V was pared by 3 bases and J by 5 bases, with 19 bases between. CDR1 KGHSH and CDR2 LQKENI come from the germline V gene. Written as DNA, the CDR3 is TGTGCCAGCTCACCGCCTTCGATGGGGACACACAATGAAAAACTGTTTTTT. Translated, it gives CASSPPSMGTHNEKLFF.